The following is a T cell receptor beta chain sequence with its context. Its antigen is unknown. The ends lost 5 bases at V and 4 bases at J; junction bases unmatched: 5. CDR1 MGHDK and CDR2 SYGVNS come from the germline V gene. This CDR3 is 15 amino acids long. The data stem from a study of response to subunit inactivated influenza vaccine. Study findings and constraints: Each seasonal flu vaccination may recruit only limited new T cells, authors suggested.

MiXCR was run by TCRdb on the RT-PCR reads, yielding one entry per CDR3 protein. The data hold around 520,000 distinct CDR3 sequences, with 25% observed a single time. The chain joins TRBV25-1 to TRBJ2-1; 10 bases align to TRBD1. The sequence was collected from a man aged 50-60 years who received an inactivated influenza vaccine. Sequencing was performed on CD4+ T cells sorted from PBMCs, taken more than 4 days after vaccination. The CDR3 nucleotides read TGTGCCAGCAGTCGGGACAGGGGTGGGTACAATGAGCAGTTCTTC. Translating gives CASSRDRGGYNEQFF.